This note documents a single T cell receptor beta chain sequence. This specimen belongs to a study of PD-L1 blockade in urothelial cancer. Study information: There were a median of approximately 130,000 T cells in blood samples.

Clones were read by immunoSEQ multiplex PCR, and TCRdb kept only the in-frame ones, dropping some. The data contain about 88,000 clones, 90% to 95% of them singletons. This TCR was recovered from a man in his fifties or sixties with urothelial cancer. The input for sequencing was PBMCs, taken around atezolizumab (anti-PD-L1) treatment.

CDR3 DNA: TGCAGCGGGATACACCGGGTCTATGGCTACACCTTC. The encoded protein is CSGIHRVYGYTF. The genes are TRBV29-1 and TRBJ1-2; D remains ambiguous. Germline CDR1 is SQVTM and CDR2 is ANQGSEA. V lost 7 bases and J lost 4, with 13 bases in between. The CDR3 sequence is 12 residues long.